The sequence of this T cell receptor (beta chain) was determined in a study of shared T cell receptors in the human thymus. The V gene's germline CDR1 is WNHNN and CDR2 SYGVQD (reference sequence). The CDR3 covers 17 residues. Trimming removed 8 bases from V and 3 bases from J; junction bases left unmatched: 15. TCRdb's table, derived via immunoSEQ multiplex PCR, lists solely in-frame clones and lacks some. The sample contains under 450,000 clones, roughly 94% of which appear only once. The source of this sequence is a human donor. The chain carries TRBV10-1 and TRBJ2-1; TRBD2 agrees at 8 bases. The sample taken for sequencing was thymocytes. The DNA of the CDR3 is TGCGCCAGCCTATCGGGGGGGCCCCCGGGAAACTACAATGAGCAGTTCTTC. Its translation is CASLSGGPPGNYNEQFF.